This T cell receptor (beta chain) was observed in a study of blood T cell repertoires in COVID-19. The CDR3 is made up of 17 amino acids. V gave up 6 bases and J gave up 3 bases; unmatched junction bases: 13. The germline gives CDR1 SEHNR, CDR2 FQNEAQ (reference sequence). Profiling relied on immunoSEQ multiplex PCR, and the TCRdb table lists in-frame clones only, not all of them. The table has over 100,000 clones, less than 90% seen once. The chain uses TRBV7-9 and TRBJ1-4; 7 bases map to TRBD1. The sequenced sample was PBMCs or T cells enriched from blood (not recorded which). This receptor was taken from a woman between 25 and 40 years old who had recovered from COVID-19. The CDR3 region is CASRGQVQGRSNEKLFF. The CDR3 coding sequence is TGTGCCAGCAGGGGCCAAGTACAGGGGCGATCTAATGAAAAACTGTTTTTT.